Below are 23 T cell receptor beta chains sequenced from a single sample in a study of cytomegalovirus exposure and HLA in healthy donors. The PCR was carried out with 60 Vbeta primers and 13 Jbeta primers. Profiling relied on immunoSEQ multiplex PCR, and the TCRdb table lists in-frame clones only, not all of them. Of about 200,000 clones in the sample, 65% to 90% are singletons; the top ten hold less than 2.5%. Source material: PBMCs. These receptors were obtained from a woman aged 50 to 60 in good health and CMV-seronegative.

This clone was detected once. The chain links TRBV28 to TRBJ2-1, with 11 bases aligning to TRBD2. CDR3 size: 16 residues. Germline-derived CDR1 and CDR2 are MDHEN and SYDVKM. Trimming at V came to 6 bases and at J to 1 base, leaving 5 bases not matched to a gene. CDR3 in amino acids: CASSYSGRASYNEQFF. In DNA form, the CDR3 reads TGTGCCAGCAGCTATAGCGGGAGGGCTTCCTACAATGAGCAGTTCTTC.

CDR3 in amino acids: CASSDRASTDTQYF. In DNA, the CDR3 is TGTGCCAGTTCGGACAGGGCTAGCACAGATACGCAGTATTTT. The chain combines TRBV19 with TRBJ2-3, with 8 bases identical to TRBD1. The V gene end was trimmed by 8 bases and the J gene end by 0 bases; junction bases not matched to a gene: 4. The CDR3 loop spans 14 amino acids. Per the germline V gene, CDR1 is LNHDA and CDR2 is SQIVND (reference sequence).

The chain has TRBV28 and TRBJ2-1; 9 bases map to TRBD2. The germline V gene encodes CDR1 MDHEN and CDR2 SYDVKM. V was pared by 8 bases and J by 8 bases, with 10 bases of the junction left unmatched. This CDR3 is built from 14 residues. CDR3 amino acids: CASRIAGVLDEQFF. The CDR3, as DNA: TGTGCCAGCCGTATAGCGGGAGTCTTGGATGAGCAGTTCTTC.

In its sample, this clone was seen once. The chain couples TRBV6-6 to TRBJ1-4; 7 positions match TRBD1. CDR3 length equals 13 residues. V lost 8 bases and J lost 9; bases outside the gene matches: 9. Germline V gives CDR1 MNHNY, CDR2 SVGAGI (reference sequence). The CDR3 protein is CASSSVGGQKLFF. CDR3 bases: TGTGCCAGCTCTTCCGTAGGGGGCCAAAAACTGTTTTTT.

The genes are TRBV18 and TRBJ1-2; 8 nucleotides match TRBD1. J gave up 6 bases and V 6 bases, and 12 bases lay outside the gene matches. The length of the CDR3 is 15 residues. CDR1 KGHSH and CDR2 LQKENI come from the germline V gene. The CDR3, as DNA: TGTGCCAGCTCCCTTCACGTAGCAGGGGGCGATGGCTACACCTTC. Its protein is CASSLHVAGGDGYTF.

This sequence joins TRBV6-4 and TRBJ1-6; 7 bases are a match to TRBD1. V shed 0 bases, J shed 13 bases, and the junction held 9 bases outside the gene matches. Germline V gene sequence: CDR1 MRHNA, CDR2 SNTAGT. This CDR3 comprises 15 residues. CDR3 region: CASSDSMAGGLPLHF. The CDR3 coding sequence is TGTGCCAGCAGTGACTCGATGGCAGGGGGTCTCCCCCTCCACTTT.

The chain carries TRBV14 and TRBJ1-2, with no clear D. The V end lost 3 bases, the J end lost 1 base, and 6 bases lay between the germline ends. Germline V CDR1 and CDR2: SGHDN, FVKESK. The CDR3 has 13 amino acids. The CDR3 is CASSQAVNYGYTF. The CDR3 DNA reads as TGTGCCAGCAGCCAGGCAGTTAACTATGGCTACACCTTC. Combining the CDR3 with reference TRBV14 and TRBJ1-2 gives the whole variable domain EAGVTQFPSHSVIEKGQTVTLRCDPISGHDNLYWYRRVMGKEIKFLLHFVKESKQDESGMPNNRFLAERTGGTYSTLKVQPAELEDSGVYFCASSQAVNYGYTFGSGTRLTVV.

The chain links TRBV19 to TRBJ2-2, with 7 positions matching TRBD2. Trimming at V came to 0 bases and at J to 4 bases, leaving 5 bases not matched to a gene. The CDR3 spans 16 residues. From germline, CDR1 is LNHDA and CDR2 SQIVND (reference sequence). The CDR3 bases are TGTGCCAGTAGTATAGATCGGGGAGGGATCACCGGGGAGCTGTTTTTT. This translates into CASSIDRGGITGELFF. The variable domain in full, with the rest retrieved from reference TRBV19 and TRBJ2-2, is DGGITQSPKYLFRKEGQNVTLSCEQNLNHDAMYWYRQDPGQGLRLIYYSQIVNDFQKGDIAEGYSVSREKKESFPLTVTSAQKNPTAFYLCASSIDRGGITGELFFGEGSRLTVL.

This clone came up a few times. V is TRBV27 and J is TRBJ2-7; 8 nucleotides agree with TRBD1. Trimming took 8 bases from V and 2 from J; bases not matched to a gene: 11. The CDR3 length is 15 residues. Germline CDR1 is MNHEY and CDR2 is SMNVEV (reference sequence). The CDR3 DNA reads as TGTGCCAGCCGCCCGGGACAGGCAGAACCCTACGAGCAGTACTTC. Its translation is CASRPGQAEPYEQYF.

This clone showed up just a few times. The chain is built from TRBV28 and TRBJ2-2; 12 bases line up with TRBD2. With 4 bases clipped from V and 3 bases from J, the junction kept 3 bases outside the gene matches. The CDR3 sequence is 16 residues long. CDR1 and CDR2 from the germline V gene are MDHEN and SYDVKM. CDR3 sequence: CASSSGTSGYTGELFF. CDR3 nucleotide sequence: TGTGCCAGCAGTTCAGGGACTAGCGGGTACACCGGGGAGCTGTTTTTT.

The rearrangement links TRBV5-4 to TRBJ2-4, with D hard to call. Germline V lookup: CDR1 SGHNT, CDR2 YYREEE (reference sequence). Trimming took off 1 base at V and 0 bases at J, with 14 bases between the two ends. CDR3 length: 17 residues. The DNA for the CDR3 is TGTGCCAGCAGCTTGTTCCCCCCGTTAGAAGCCAAAAACATTCAGTACTTC. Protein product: CASSLFPPLEAKNIQYF.

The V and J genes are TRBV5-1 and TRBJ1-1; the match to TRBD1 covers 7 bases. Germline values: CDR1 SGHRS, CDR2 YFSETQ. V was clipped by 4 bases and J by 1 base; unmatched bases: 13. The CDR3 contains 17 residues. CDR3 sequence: CASSPRLGDSENTEAFF. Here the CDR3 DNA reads TGCGCCAGCAGCCCAAGGTTGGGGGACAGTGAGAACACTGAAGCTTTCTTT.

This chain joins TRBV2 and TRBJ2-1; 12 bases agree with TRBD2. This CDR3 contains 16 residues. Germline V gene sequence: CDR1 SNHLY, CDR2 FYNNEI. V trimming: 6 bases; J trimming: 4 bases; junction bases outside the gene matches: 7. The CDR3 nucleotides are TGTGCCAGCAGCCTTGGACTAGCGGGACCGTACAATGAGCAGTTCTTC. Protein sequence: CASSLGLAGPYNEQFF.

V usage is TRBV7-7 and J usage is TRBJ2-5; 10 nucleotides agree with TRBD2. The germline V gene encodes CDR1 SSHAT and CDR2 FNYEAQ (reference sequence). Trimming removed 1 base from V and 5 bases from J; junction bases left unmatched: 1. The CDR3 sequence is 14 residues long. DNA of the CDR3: TGTGCCAGCAGCTTAGGACTAGCGGGTGAGACCCAGTACTTC. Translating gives CASSLGLAGETQYF.

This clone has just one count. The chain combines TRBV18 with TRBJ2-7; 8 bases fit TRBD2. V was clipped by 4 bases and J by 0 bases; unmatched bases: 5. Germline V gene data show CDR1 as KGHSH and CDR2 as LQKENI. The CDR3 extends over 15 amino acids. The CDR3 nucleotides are TGTGCCAGCTCACAACGGGGGGGGTCCTCCTACGAGCAGTACTTC. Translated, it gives CASSQRGGSSYEQYF.

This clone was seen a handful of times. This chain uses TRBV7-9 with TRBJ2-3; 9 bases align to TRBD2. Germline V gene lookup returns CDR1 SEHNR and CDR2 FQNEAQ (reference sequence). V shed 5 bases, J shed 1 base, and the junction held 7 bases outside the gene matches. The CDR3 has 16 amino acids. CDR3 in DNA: TGTGCCAGCAGCCCCTATAGCGGGAGCGGCACAGATACGCAGTATTTT. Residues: CASSPYSGSGTDTQYF.

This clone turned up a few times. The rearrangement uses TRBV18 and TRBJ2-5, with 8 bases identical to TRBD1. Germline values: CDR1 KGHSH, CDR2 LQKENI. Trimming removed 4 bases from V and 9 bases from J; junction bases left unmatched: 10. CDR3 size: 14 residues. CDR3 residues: CASSLSGTGDSQYF. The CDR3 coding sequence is TGTGCCAGCTCACTTTCCGGGACAGGAGATTCCCAGTACTTC.

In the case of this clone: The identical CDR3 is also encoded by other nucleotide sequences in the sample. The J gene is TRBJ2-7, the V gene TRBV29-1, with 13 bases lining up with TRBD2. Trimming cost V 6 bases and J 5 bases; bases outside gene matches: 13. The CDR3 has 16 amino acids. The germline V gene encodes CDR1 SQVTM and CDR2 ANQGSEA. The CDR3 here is CSVGGLSGLAGDEQYF. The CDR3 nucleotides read TGCAGCGTGGGGGGATTGAGCGGACTAGCGGGAGACGAGCAGTACTTC.

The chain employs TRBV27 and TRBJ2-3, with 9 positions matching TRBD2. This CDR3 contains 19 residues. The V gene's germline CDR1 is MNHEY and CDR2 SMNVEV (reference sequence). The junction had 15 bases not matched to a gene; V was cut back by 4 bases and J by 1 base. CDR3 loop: CASSSLTSGPQVGTDTQYF. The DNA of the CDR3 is TGTGCCAGCAGTTCACTGACTAGCGGACCTCAAGTGGGCACAGATACGCAGTATTTT.

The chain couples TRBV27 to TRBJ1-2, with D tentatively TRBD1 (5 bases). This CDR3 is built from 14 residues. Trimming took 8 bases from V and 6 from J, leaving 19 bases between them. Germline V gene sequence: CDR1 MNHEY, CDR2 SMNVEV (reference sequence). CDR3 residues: CASAYRTPRDGYTF. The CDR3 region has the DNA TGTGCCAGCGCGTATCGGACACCGCGAGATGGCTACACCTTC.

CDR3 loop: CASLPRGEDQETQYF. Written as DNA, the CDR3 is TGTGCCAGTCTTCCCCGGGGGGAAGACCAAGAGACCCAGTACTTC. J is TRBJ2-5 and V is TRBV2; 7 bases fit TRBD2. Trimming removed 9 bases from V and 0 bases from J; junction bases left unmatched: 10. Germline V gene sequence: CDR1 SNHLY, CDR2 FYNNEI. The CDR3 consists of 15 residues.

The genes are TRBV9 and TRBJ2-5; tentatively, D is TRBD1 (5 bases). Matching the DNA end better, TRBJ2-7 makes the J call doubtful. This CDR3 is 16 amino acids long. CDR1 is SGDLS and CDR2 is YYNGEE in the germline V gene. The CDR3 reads CASSPSTVLSSYEQYF. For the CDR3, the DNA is TGTGCCAGCAGCCCGTCGACAGTCCTAAGCTCCTACGAGCAGTACTTC.

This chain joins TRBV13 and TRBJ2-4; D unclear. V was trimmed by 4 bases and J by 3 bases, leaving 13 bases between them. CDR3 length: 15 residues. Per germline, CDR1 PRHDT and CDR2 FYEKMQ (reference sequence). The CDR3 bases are TGTGCCAGCAGCTCCGCTGGGCAGTACAAAAACATTCAGTACTTC. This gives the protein CASSSAGQYKNIQYF.